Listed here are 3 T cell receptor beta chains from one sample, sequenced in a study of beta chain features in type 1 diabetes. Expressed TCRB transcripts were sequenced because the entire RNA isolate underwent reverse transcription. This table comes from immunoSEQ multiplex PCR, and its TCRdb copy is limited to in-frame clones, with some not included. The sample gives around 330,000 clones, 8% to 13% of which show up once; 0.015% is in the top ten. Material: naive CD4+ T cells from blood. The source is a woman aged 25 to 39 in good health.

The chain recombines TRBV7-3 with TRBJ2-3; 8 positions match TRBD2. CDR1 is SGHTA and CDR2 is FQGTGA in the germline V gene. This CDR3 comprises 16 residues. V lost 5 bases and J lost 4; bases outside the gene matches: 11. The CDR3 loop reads CASSRVSGNAPDTQYF. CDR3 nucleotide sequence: TGTGCCAGCAGCCGTGTTAGCGGGAACGCTCCAGATACGCAGTATTTT.

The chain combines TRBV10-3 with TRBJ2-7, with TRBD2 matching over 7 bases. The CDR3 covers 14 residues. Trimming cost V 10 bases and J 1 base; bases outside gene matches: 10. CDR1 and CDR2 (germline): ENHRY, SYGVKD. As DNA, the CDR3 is TGTGCCACCCTGTCGGGACTACAATCCTACGAGCAGTACTTC. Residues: CATLSGLQSYEQYF.

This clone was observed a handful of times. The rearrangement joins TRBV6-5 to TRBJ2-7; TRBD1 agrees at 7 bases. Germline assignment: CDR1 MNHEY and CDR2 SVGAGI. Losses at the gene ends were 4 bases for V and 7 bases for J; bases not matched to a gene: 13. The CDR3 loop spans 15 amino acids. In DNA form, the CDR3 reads TGTGCCAGCAGTTTTGCGAAGGCAGGGGGTGGTGAGCAGTACTTC. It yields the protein CASSFAKAGGGEQYF.